The 2 T cell receptor beta chains in this list originate from one sample, sequenced in a study of T cells in Graves' hyperthyroidism and ophthalmopathy. The CDR3 regions of TCR beta were amplified from RNA transcripts. The HTBI primer set served for first-round RT-PCR of the TCR CDR3. Via MiXCR, TCRdb re-called the multiplex PCR reads, giving one row per CDR3 protein. The top ten hold under 7.5% of the sample, which has roughly 570,000 distinct CDR3 sequences, more than 15% seen once. The sequenced material came from blood. Receptors originate from a woman aged 25 to 39 with Graves' hyperthyroidism.

The chain combines TRBV20-1 with TRBJ2-1; 12 bases fit TRBD2. J gave up 8 bases and V 0 bases, and 14 bases lay outside the gene matches. The germline V gene encodes CDR1 DFQATT and CDR2 SNEGSKA (reference sequence). This CDR3 has 18 amino acids. The CDR3 sequence is CSARDPASGRAFMHEQFF. In nucleotides, the CDR3 is TGCAGTGCTAGAGATCCGGCTAGCGGGAGGGCCTTTATGCATGAGCAGTTCTTC.

This clonotype was picked up a small number of times. A much bigger clone sits one base away, suggesting this may be a read error. The chain couples TRBV5-1 to TRBJ2-1, with a weak D call TRBD2 (6 bases). Germline CDR1 reads SGHRS; CDR2 reads YFSETQ. The CDR3 runs to 14 residues. V shed 0 bases and J shed 10 bases, with 14 bases lying between them. Here the CDR3 reads CASSLEEGPGEQFF. CDR3 DNA: TGCGCCAGCAGCTTGGAGGAGGGGCCGGGCGAGCAGTTCTTC.